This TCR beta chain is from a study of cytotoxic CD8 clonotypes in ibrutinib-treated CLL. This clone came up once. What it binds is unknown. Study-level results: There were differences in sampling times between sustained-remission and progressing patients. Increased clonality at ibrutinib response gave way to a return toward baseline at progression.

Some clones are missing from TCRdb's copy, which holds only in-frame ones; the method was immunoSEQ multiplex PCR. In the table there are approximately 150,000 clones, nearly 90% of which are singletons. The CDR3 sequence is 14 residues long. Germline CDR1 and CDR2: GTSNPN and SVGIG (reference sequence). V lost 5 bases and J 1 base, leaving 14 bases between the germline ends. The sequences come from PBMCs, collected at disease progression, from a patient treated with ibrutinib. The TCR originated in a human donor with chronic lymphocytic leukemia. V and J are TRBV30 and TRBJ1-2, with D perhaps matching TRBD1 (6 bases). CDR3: CAWGGGSYNYGYTF. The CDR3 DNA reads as TGTGCCTGGGGGGGCGGCAGTTATAACTATGGCTACACCTTC.